This T cell receptor beta chain was identified in a study of blood T cell repertoires in COVID-19. Original analysis: Reference gene primers were amplified, and this amplification served to estimate nucleated cell counts. The repertoire was sequenced with immunoSEQ multiplex PCR; TCRdb's copy has only in-frame clones and lacks some. V and J calls and clone size are as listed in that table; D and trimming were resolved from the DNA. The table has approximately 260,000 clones, around 85% seen once. There are 14 residues in the CDR3. The germline CDR1 and CDR2 sequences are SGHDT and YYEEEE. Trimming took 4 bases from V and 2 from J; bases not matched to a gene: 4.

This receptor was obtained from a woman at least 80 years old with acute or convalescent COVID-19. The chain has TRBV5-6 and TRBJ2-3; 7 nucleotides match TRBD2. Source material: peripheral blood. The CDR3 sequence: CASSMGLLTDTQYF. CDR3 coding DNA: TGTGCCAGCAGCATGGGACTACTCACAGATACGCAGTATTTT.